This is a list of T cell receptor beta chains from one sample in a study of T-cell memory formation after mild COVID-19. TCRdb used MiXCR to reprocess the 5' RACE reads, holding one entry per CDR3 protein. The sample records 560,000 or so distinct CDR3 sequences, approximately 15% being singletons. Material: PBMCs or a T cell subset sorted from them (not recorded which). The receptors originated from an adult woman who had mild COVID-19 (a few samples of this study predate the infection). Cell type and time point are not known. Both conserved end residues are part of each CDR3. The D gene is left open where the match is weak. A row's size may be missing; if present it is once, few, many or a size class.

d_call j_call clone_size v_call cdr3_length cdr3_aa cdr3_nt
NA TRBJ2-1 NA TRBV9 17 CASSANANRGPGNEQFF TGTGCCAGCAGCGCCAATGCCAACCGGGGGCCGGGGAATGAGCAGTTCTTC
TRBD1 TRBJ2-1 NA TRBV7-9 16 CASSLSSGTAPNEQFF TGTGCCAGCAGCTTGTCCTCCGGGACAGCCCCCAATGAGCAGTTCTTC
NA TRBJ1-1 few TRBV30 14 CAWSKIVPNTEAFF TGTGCCTGGAGTAAAATTGTACCGAACACTGAAGCTTTCTTT
NA TRBJ2-7 few TRBV12-3/TRBV12-4 12 CASSFNLYEQYF TGTGCCAGCAGTTTCAACCTCTACGAGCAGTACTTC
TRBD2 TRBJ2-1 NA TRBV5-4 16 CASSLTTSGGWDEQFF TGTGCCAGCAGCTTGACGACTAGCGGGGGGTGGGATGAGCAGTTCTTC
NA TRBJ2-1 NA TRBV4-3 15 CASSLSDRDYNEQFF TGCGCCAGCAGCCTATCTGACAGAGACTACAATGAGCAGTTCTTC
NA TRBJ1-5 few TRBV12-3/TRBV12-4 14 CASSSLRGDQPQHF TGTGCCAGCAGTTCTCTTAGAGGGGATCAGCCCCAGCATTTT
TRBD1 TRBJ1-1 NA TRBV12-3/TRBV12-4 10 CASSSGQALF TGTGCCAGCAGTAGCGGACAGGCCCTCTTT
NA TRBJ2-1 few TRBV11-3 13 CASSLAPRNEQFF TGTGCCAGCAGCTTGGCCCCCCGGAATGAGCAGTTCTTC
NA TRBJ1-2 NA TRBV5-4 13 CASSLAQGPSYTF TGTGCCAGCAGCTTGGCACAGGGTCCCTCCTACACCTTC
NA TRBJ1-1 few TRBV15 13 CATSRDSRGEAFF TGTGCCACCAGCAGAGATTCAAGAGGTGAAGCTTTCTTT
NA TRBJ1-2 NA TRBV28 11 CASEGNGGYTF TGTGCCAGCGAAGGGAACGGTGGCTACACCTTC
NA TRBJ1-1 NA TRBV9 15 CASSLGTPSASEAFF TGTGCCAGCAGCCTAGGGACACCCTCGGCAAGTGAAGCTTTCTTT
NA TRBJ2-1 few TRBV24-1 12 CATSRQYNEQFF TGTGCCACCAGTAGACAGTACAATGAGCAGTTCTTC
NA TRBJ2-3 few TRBV5-1 15 CASSLAGQTTDTQYF TGCGCCAGCAGCTTGGCCGGACAGACGACAGATACGCAGTATTTT
TRBD1 TRBJ2-7 many TRBV12-3/TRBV12-4 16 CASSSGDRGPFHEQYF TGTGCCAGCAGTTCAGGGGACAGGGGGCCGTTTCACGAGCAGTACTTC
NA TRBJ1-1 few TRBV20-1 12 CSATDWNTEAFF TGCAGTGCTACGGACTGGAACACTGAAGCTTTCTTT
TRBD1 TRBJ1-1 many TRBV6-5 13 CASSRQGATEAFF TGTGCCAGCAGCAGACAGGGGGCAACTGAAGCTTTCTTT
NA TRBJ2-3 few TRBV7-9 15 CASSWFGSSTDTQYF TGTGCCAGCAGCTGGTTTGGTTCTAGCACAGATACGCAGTATTTT
TRBD2 TRBJ2-3 few TRBV2 17 CASSAWAPAGAGDTQYF TGTGCCAGCAGTGCGTGGGCGCCAGCGGGAGCGGGAGATACGCAGTATTTT
NA TRBJ2-3 NA TRBV7-3 17 CASSLRGLADLSHTQYF TGTGCCAGCAGCTTACGGGGGCTAGCGGACCTATCCCATACGCAGTATTTT
NA TRBJ1-1 few TRBV19 14 CASSIGHLNTEAFF TGTGCCAGTAGTATAGGGCACCTGAACACTGAAGCTTTCTTT
TRBD1 TRBJ2-3 NA TRBV7-2 15 CASSYMTGGTDTQYF TGTGCCAGCAGCTATATGACAGGGGGCACAGATACGCAGTATTTT
TRBD1 TRBJ1-5 few TRBV18 15 CASTRDRGDHQPQHF TGTGCCAGCACTAGGGACAGAGGGGACCATCAGCCCCAGCATTTT
NA TRBJ2-3 few TRBV24-1 15 CATRDGGVSTDTQYF TGTGCCACCAGGGACGGTGGGGTCAGCACAGATACGCAGTATTTT
NA TRBJ2-3 NA TRBV14 15 CASSQVSSGTDTQYF TGTGCCAGCAGCCAAGTTAGTTCGGGCACAGATACGCAGTATTTT
NA TRBJ2-1 once TRBV7-2 11 CASSTFQEQFF TGTGCCAGCAGCACCTTTCAGGAGCAGTTCTTC
TRBD2 TRBJ2-3 few TRBV5-1 16 CASSLVASGPTDTQYF TGCGCCAGCAGCTTGGTGGCTAGCGGACCCACAGATACGCAGTATTTT